Presented here are 17 T cell receptor beta chains from one specimen sequenced in a study of blood T cell repertoires in COVID-19. TCRdb's copy holds only in-frame clones and misses some; the assay was immunoSEQ multiplex PCR. The sample carries approximately 240,000 clones, roughly 82% recorded once. The specimen was peripheral blood. Receptors were obtained from a woman aged 35 to 49 who had recovered from COVID-19.

The J gene is TRBJ2-5, the V gene TRBV7-9; 7 nucleotides align to TRBD1. Germline-derived CDR1 and CDR2 are SEHNR and FQNEAQ (reference sequence). V lost 6 bases to trimming and J lost 0 bases; unmatched junction nucleotides: 7. The CDR3 has 15 amino acids. This CDR3 is CASRNYRGDQETQYF. The DNA for the CDR3 is TGTGCCAGCAGGAACTACAGGGGAGACCAAGAGACCCAGTACTTC.

In this sample, this clone turned up once. The chain carries TRBV7-9 and TRBJ1-1, with D possibly matching TRBD1 (5 bases). Germline assignment: CDR1 SEHNR and CDR2 FQNEAQ (reference sequence). The CDR3 length is 15 residues. With 6 bases removed from V and 0 bases from J, the gap between germline ends came to 14 bases. CDR3 region: CASRSKGSLNTEAFF. The CDR3 DNA reads as TGTGCCAGCAGATCTAAGGGGTCCCTGAACACTGAAGCTTTCTTT.

The V gene is TRBV9, the J gene TRBJ1-2, with D unclear. CDR3 length: 11 residues. V lost 5 bases and J lost 5, with 7 bases in between. The V gene's germline CDR1 is SGDLS and CDR2 YYNGEE. The CDR3 DNA reads as TGTGCCAGCAGGGCATCGTATGGCTACACCTTC. Protein: CASRASYGYTF. Drawing the rest from reference TRBV9 and TRBJ1-2, the complete variable domain is DSGVTQTPKHLITATGQRVTLRCSPRSGDLSVYWYQQSLDQGLQFLIQYYNGEERAKGNILERFSAQQFPDLHSELNLSSLELGDSALYFCASRASYGYTFGSGTRLTVV.

This clone was detected once. The gene calls are TRBV19 and TRBJ1-2; possibly TRBD1 for D (5 bases). V dropped 6 bases and J dropped 3 bases, with 23 bases sitting between them. This CDR3 has 17 amino acids. Germline V lookup: CDR1 LNHDA, CDR2 SQIVND (reference sequence). The CDR3 sequence: CASSKNRNGGAYYGYTF. The CDR3 coding sequence is TGTGCCAGTAGCAAGAACAGGAACGGGGGAGCGTACTATGGCTACACCTTC.

The chain is built from TRBV7-2 and TRBJ1-2; D is unclear. CDR1 and CDR2 (germline): SGHTA, FQGNSA. The CDR3 has 13 residues. Trimming shortened V by 1 base and J by 5 bases, and 8 bases separated the two germline ends. CDR3 region: CASSLGGYYGYTF. The CDR3 nucleotides are TGTGCCAGCAGCTTAGGAGGGTATTATGGCTACACCTTC. Together with reference TRBV7-2 and TRBJ1-2, the CDR3 gives the full variable domain: GAGVSQSPSNKVTEKGKDVELRCDPISGHTALYWYRQSLGQGLEFLIYFQGNSAPDKSGLPSDRFSAERTGGSVSTLTIQRTQQEDSAVYLCASSLGGYYGYTFGSGTRLTVV.

Concerning this clone itself: At the DNA level, this CDR3 is encoded by other sequences in the same sample as well. The chain carries TRBV19 and TRBJ2-1; tentatively, D is TRBD1 (5 bases). The CDR3 has 15 amino acids. V dropped 3 bases and J dropped 0 bases, with 9 bases sitting between them. Looked up from germline, CDR1 is LNHDA and CDR2 is SQIVND (reference sequence). CDR3 residues: CASSIQGSSYNEQFF. The CDR3 DNA sequence: TGTGCCAGTAGTATTCAGGGCAGCTCCTACAATGAGCAGTTCTTC. Full variable domain (remainder filled in from reference TRBV19 and TRBJ2-1): DGGITQSPKYLFRKEGQNVTLSCEQNLNHDAMYWYRQDPGQGLRLIYYSQIVNDFQKGDIAEGYSVSREKKESFPLTVTSAQKNPTAFYLCASSIQGSSYNEQFFGPGTRLTVL.

The chain links TRBV7-9 to TRBJ1-2; 7 nucleotides line up with TRBD1. The CDR3 length is 14 residues. J was trimmed by 2 bases and V by 2 bases; bases with no gene match: 2. Germline V gene lookup returns CDR1 SEHNR and CDR2 FQNEAQ (reference sequence). The DNA for the CDR3 is TGTGCCAGCAGCTTATGGGACAGAAACTATGGCTACACCTTC. Protein: CASSLWDRNYGYTF.

The chain carries TRBV10-3 and TRBJ1-4, with a weak D call TRBD1 (5 bases). This CDR3 is 17 amino acids long. V gave up 4 bases and J gave up 5 bases, with 20 bases separating them. Per the germline V gene, CDR1 is ENHRY and CDR2 is SYGVKD. CDR3 amino acids: CAISVAGPTTLNEKLFF. As DNA, the CDR3 is TGTGCCATCAGTGTGGCAGGGCCGACCACCCTAAATGAAAAACTGTTTTTT.

The rearrangement uses TRBV6-6 and TRBJ1-1, with D uncertain. Germline V gene lookup returns CDR1 MNHNY and CDR2 SVGAGI (reference sequence). The CDR3 loop spans 14 amino acids. Trimming removed 0 bases from V and 6 bases from J, with 11 bases in between. CDR3 nucleotides: TGTGCCAGCAGTTACTCGAGGTCTTCAGCTGAAGCTTTCTTT. Amino acids: CASSYSRSSAEAFF.

The chain couples TRBV5-1 to TRBJ2-3; weak D call: TRBD2 (6 bases). The CDR3 contains 13 residues. Germline CDR1 reads SGHRS; CDR2 reads YFSETQ. Trimming shortened V by 1 base and J by 9 bases, and 12 bases separated the two germline ends. CDR3 DNA: TGCGCCAGCAGCTTGTCTAGCGACGGAACGCAGTATTTT. This sequence encodes CASSLSSDGTQYF. The full variable domain, with the rest looked up from reference TRBV5-1 and TRBJ2-3, is KAGVTQTPRYLIKTRGQQVTLSCSPISGHRSVSWYQQTPGQGLQFLFEYFSETQRNKGNFPGRFSGRQFSNSRSEMNVSTLELGDSALYLCASSLSSDGTQYFGPGTRLTVL.

The V and J genes are TRBV6-6 and TRBJ2-1; 8 nucleotides match TRBD2. Trimming at V came to 0 bases and at J to 5 bases, leaving 3 bases not matched to a gene. Germline-derived CDR1 and CDR2 are MNHNY and SVGAGI (reference sequence). This CDR3 comprises 15 residues. CDR3 nucleotides: TGTGCCAGCAGTTACTCGCCGGGGGGGCACAATGAGCAGTTCTTC. Residues: CASSYSPGGHNEQFF.

The chain is built from TRBV18 and TRBJ2-1, with 11 bases lining up with TRBD2. Germline CDR1 and CDR2: KGHSH and LQKENI. The junction had 3 bases not matched to a gene; V was cut back by 6 bases and J by 5 bases. This CDR3 region has 14 residues. Here the CDR3 DNA reads TGTGCCAGCTCCGTAGCGGGGGGGAACAATGAGCAGTTCTTC. Translation gives CASSVAGGNNEQFF.

In the case of this clone: One end of the junction fails to match germline, which may point to a read error. The chain has TRBV27 and TRBJ2-1; 10 nucleotides line up with TRBD1. Germline lookup yields CDR1 MNHEY and CDR2 SMNVEV (reference sequence). The CDR3 runs 15 residues. CDR3 region: CASRPGQGVPNELFF. CDR3 coding DNA: TGTGCCAGCAGACCCGGACAGGGGGTTCCCAATGAGCTGTTCTTC.

V gene TRBV9 combines with J gene TRBJ1-3; D gene ambiguous. The CDR3 runs to 16 residues. Germline V gene sequence: CDR1 SGDLS, CDR2 YYNGEE. Trimming stripped 0 bases from V and 0 bases from J, with 10 bases between. The CDR3 region is CASSVAPGYSGNTIYF. The DNA for the CDR3 is TGTGCCAGCAGCGTAGCCCCGGGTTACTCTGGAAACACCATATATTTT. Filled out from reference TRBV9 and TRBJ1-3, the complete variable domain reads DSGVTQTPKHLITATGQRVTLRCSPRSGDLSVYWYQQSLDQGLQFLIQYYNGEERAKGNILERFSAQQFPDLHSELNLSSLELGDSALYFCASSVAPGYSGNTIYFGEGSWLTVV.

This chain links TRBV24-1 with TRBJ2-1, with 9 bases that match TRBD2. CDR1 is KGHDR, CDR2 SFDVKD, per germline. The CDR3 runs 16 residues. The trim removed 3 bases at V and 4 bases at J, leaving 6 bases unmatched. CDR3 loop: CATSDGSGGTYNEQFF. CDR3 sequence (DNA): TGTGCCACCAGTGATGGCAGCGGGGGGACGTACAATGAGCAGTTCTTC.

The chain carries TRBV2 and TRBJ2-1, with 10 positions matching TRBD2. V was pared by 1 base and J by 6 bases, with 3 bases of the junction left unmatched. The length of the CDR3 is 15 residues. Germline V CDR1 and CDR2: SNHLY, FYNNEI. CDR3: CASSEERGGRNEQFF. As DNA, the CDR3 is TGTGCCAGCAGTGAAGAGCGGGGGGGCCGCAATGAGCAGTTCTTC.

This chain uses TRBV18 with TRBJ2-5; D gene uncertain. V gave up 3 bases and J gave up 5 bases, with 10 bases separating them. This CDR3 is built from 13 residues. Germline assignment: CDR1 KGHSH and CDR2 LQKENI. CDR3 loop: CASSPLKSETQYF. The CDR3 bases are TGTGCCAGCTCACCCCTAAAGAGTGAGACCCAGTACTTC.